A single sample gave rise to the 27 T cell receptor beta chains below, sequenced in a study of blood T cell repertoires in COVID-19. Sequencing was performed with immunoSEQ multiplex PCR; in TCRdb, only in-frame clones are kept and a portion is missing. The sample has 95,000 to 150,000 clones, over 70% seen once. The specimen was peripheral blood. The receptors here all came from a man older than 75 with active or convalescent COVID-19.

This clone occurred once. The chain employs TRBV29-1 and TRBJ2-7, with D hard to call. Germline V CDR1 and CDR2: SQVTM, ANQGSEA. CDR3 size: 13 residues. V was trimmed by 3 bases and J by 6 bases, leaving 15 bases between them. The CDR3 spells CSVDFGKRGEQYF. In nucleotides, the CDR3 is TGCAGCGTTGATTTTGGAAAGAGAGGCGAGCAGTACTTC.

J is TRBJ2-1 and V is TRBV12-3 or TRBV12-4; 7 positions match TRBD1. The CDR3 runs 13 residues. The ends lost 6 bases at V and 15 bases at J; junction bases unmatched: 14. The CDR3 DNA is TGTGCCAGCAGCCTCAACGGACAGGCCCCTCGGTTCTTC. It translates to CASSLNGQAPRFF.

This chain connects TRBV5-6 to TRBJ2-6, with D hard to call. Germline loops: CDR1 SGHDT, CDR2 YYEEEE. Trimming took 4 bases from V and 2 from J, leaving 7 bases between them. The CDR3 sequence is 14 residues long. CDR3: CASSRLAGANVLTF. The CDR3 DNA reads as TGTGCCAGCAGCCGTTTAGCTGGGGCCAACGTCCTGACTTTC.

The chain joins TRBV6-2 or TRBV6-3 to TRBJ1-1; no reliable D call. CDR3 size: 12 residues. The V and J ends lost 6 bases and 3 bases respectively, with 8 bases between them. Germline values: CDR1 MNHEY, CDR2 SVGEGT. CDR3 sequence reads: CASSPGYTEAFF. CDR3 nucleotide sequence: TGTGCCAGCAGCCCCGGGTACACTGAAGCTTTCTTT.

J is TRBJ2-5 and V is TRBV5-1; weak D call: TRBD1 (6 bases). CDR3 length: 13 amino acids. The V end lost 5 bases, the J end lost 5 bases, and 13 bases lay between the germline ends. Germline values: CDR1 SGHRS, CDR2 YFSETQ. The CDR3 DNA reads TGCGCCAGCAGACAGGACAGCATGGAGACCCAGTACTTC. Translated, it gives CASRQDSMETQYF.

This chain joins TRBV7-6 and TRBJ1-1, with a weak D call TRBD1 (6 bases). The CDR3 spans 15 residues. Between the trimmed V and J ends, which lost 4 bases and 4 bases, there was a span of 16 bases. Germline-derived CDR1 and CDR2 are SGHVS and FNYEAQ. The CDR3 reads CASSSLQGTGTEAFF. CDR3 in DNA: TGTGCCAGCAGCTCTTTACAGGGTACGGGCACTGAAGCTTTCTTT.

This rearrangement joins TRBV19 to TRBJ1-5; D gene ambiguous. CDR3 size: 15 residues. Germline CDR1 LNHDA, CDR2 SQIVND (reference sequence). V was clipped by 7 bases and J by 2 bases, with 15 bases between them. The CDR3, as DNA: TGTGCCAGTACCCCCCCCGGTGTTGGCAATCAGCCCCAGCATTTT. Amino acids: CASTPPGVGNQPQHF.

This clone was detected once. This sequence joins TRBV3-1 (or the pseudogene TRBV3-2) and TRBJ2-1; 15 bases are shared with TRBD2. Germline V CDR1 and CDR2: LGHDT, YNNKEL (reference sequence). The CDR3 loop spans 16 amino acids. V gave up 4 bases and J gave up 4 bases; unmatched junction bases: 2. In nucleotides, the CDR3 is TGTGCCAGCAGCCCGGGACTAGCGGGGGGTTACAATGAGCAGTTCTTC. This translates into CASSPGLAGGYNEQFF.

The rearrangement links TRBV5-4 to TRBJ1-2, with TRBD1 matching over 10 bases. Germline lookup yields CDR1 SGHNT and CDR2 YYREEE (reference sequence). CDR3 length: 15 amino acids. The trim removed 4 bases at V and 4 bases at J, leaving 7 bases unmatched. The CDR3 nucleotides read TGTGCCAGCAGCATGACGACAGGGGGCGGCTATGGCTACACCTTC. Translation: CASSMTTGGGYGYTF.

This clone turned up a few times. The CDR3 protein is CASSGPGDNEQFF. CDR3 bases: TGTGCCAGCAGCGGTCCAGGGGACAATGAGCAGTTCTTC. The V gene is TRBV5-4, the J gene TRBJ2-1; D may be TRBD1 (6 bases). CDR1 SGHNT and CDR2 YYREEE come from the germline V gene (reference sequence). The CDR3 totals 13 residues. Trimming removed 4 bases at V and 5 bases at J, with 10 bases between.

This chain joins TRBV28 and TRBJ1-5, with D possibly being TRBD1 (6 bases). V lost 8 bases to trimming and J lost 6 bases, with 17 bases between them. This CDR3 contains 14 residues. Germline CDR1 and CDR2: MDHEN and SYDVKM. In DNA, the CDR3 is TGTGCCAGCTTTCGAACAGGGAATATTCAGCCCCAGCATTTT. Translation: CASFRTGNIQPQHF.

CDR3 region: CASSPLGQEFNSPLHF. CDR3 nucleotides: TGTGCCAGCTCACCACTGGGACAGGAATTTAATTCACCCCTCCACTTT. This chain links TRBV18 with TRBJ1-6; 8 bases align to TRBD1. Trimming cost V 1 base and J 6 bases; bases outside gene matches: 5. The CDR3 is made up of 16 amino acids. Germline CDR1 KGHSH, CDR2 LQKENI.

Notes on this clone: Additional DNA sequences in this sample encode the identical CDR3. The rearrangement uses TRBV9 and TRBJ2-4, with a possible D match to TRBD2 (5 bases). Trimming pared 3 bases from V and 8 bases from J, leaving 9 bases between. The CDR3 spans 12 residues. Germline V gene lookup returns CDR1 SGDLS and CDR2 YYNGEE. The CDR3 loop is CASSGEGDIQYF. The CDR3 DNA reads as TGTGCCAGCAGCGGCGAGGGTGACATTCAGTACTTC.

V and J are TRBV12-3 or TRBV12-4 and TRBJ2-3, with 8 bases that match TRBD2. The V and J ends lost 6 bases and 14 bases, in that order; junction bases with no gene match: 10. The CDR3 is 12 amino acids. The CDR3 DNA is TGTGCCAGCAGAGCGACTAGCGCGGCATTGTATTTT. The encoded protein is CASRATSAALYF.

V usage is TRBV6-6 and J usage is TRBJ2-5; a weak D match, TRBD2 (7 bases). V was pared by 0 bases and J by 3 bases, with 11 bases between. This CDR3 is 15 amino acids long. Germline loops: CDR1 MNHNY, CDR2 SVGAGI (reference sequence). The CDR3 region is CASSYSGGAKETQYF. CDR3 coding DNA: TGTGCCAGCAGTTACTCGGGGGGGGCTAAAGAGACCCAGTACTTC.

J is TRBJ2-7 and V is TRBV7-3; 10 bases align to TRBD2. This CDR3 has 14 residues. V lost 5 bases and J lost 6; bases outside the gene matches: 7. CDR1 and CDR2 (germline): SGHTA, FQGTGA. CDR3 in DNA: TGTGCCAGCAGCCTCATCGCTAGCGGGGGCGAGCAGTACTTC. Protein: CASSLIASGGEQYF. Full variable domain (remainder filled in from reference TRBV7-3 and TRBJ2-7): GAGVSQTPSNKVTEKGKYVELRCDPISGHTALYWYRQSLGQGPEFLIYFQGTGAADDSGLPNDRFFAVRPEGSVSTLKIQRTERGDSAVYLCASSLIASGGEQYFGPGTRLTVT.

The chain employs TRBV2 and TRBJ2-3, with 9 positions matching TRBD1. The CDR3 length is 14 residues. V lost 7 bases and J lost 2; bases outside the gene matches: 4. Germline V lookup: CDR1 SNHLY, CDR2 FYNNEI. The CDR3: CASTRDRVTDTQYF. CDR3 nucleotide sequence: TGTGCCAGCACCAGGGACAGGGTCACAGATACGCAGTATTTT.

In this sample, this clone turned up a few times. The rearrangement uses TRBV9 and TRBJ2-1; 16 bases map to TRBD2. The V segment lost 4 bases and the J segment 10 bases; nucleotides outside the gene matches: 8. The CDR3 is 16 amino acids. CDR1 SGDLS and CDR2 YYNGEE come from the germline V gene. The CDR3 DNA sequence: TGTGCCAGCAGCCCGCCGGGACTAGCGGGGGGGCGCGAGCAGTTCTTC. Translating gives CASSPPGLAGGREQFF.

V gene TRBV30 combines with J gene TRBJ1-6; TRBD1 matches 7 bases. With V trimmed by 2 bases and J by 4 bases, 5 bases remained unmatched. The CDR3 contains 15 residues. CDR1 and CDR2 from the germline V gene are GTSNPN and SVGIG (reference sequence). CDR3 loop: CAWSMGTAYNSPLHF. Written as DNA, the CDR3 is TGTGCCTGGAGTATGGGGACAGCTTATAATTCACCCCTCCACTTT.

The chain couples TRBV18 to TRBJ2-2; 8 bases match TRBD1. The CDR3 is 15 residues long. With V trimmed by 3 bases and J by 1 base, 1 base remained unmatched. Per germline, CDR1 KGHSH and CDR2 LQKENI. The CDR3 bases are TGTGCCAGCTCACCGGACAGGGAGAACACCGGGGAGCTGTTTTTT. Amino acids: CASSPDRENTGELFF. The full variable domain, rest sourced from reference TRBV18 and TRBJ2-2, is NAGVMQNPRHLVRRRGQEARLRCSPMKGHSHVYWYRQLPEEGLKFMVYLQKENIIDESGMPKERFSAEFPKEGPSILRIQQVVRGDSAAYFCASSPDRENTGELFFGEGSRLTVL.

The CDR3 region is CASSDDQTYQPQHF. Written as DNA, the CDR3 is TGTGCCAGCAGTGACGACCAGACTTATCAGCCCCAGCATTTT. The gene calls are TRBV2 and TRBJ1-5; D gene unclear. The length of the CDR3 is 14 residues. Trimming cost V 3 bases and J 5 bases, with 11 bases left between them. Germline V gives CDR1 SNHLY, CDR2 FYNNEI.

The chain joins TRBV10-3 to TRBJ2-3; TRBD1 matches at 7 bases. This CDR3 spans 16 amino acids. V trimming: 6 bases; J trimming: 0 bases; junction bases outside the gene matches: 9. The germline V gene encodes CDR1 ENHRY and CDR2 SYGVKD. This CDR3 reads CAISYRTGASTDTQYF. In nucleotides, the CDR3 is TGTGCCATCAGCTACCGTACAGGGGCTAGCACAGATACGCAGTATTTT.

In its sample, this clone was seen a few times. The chain uses TRBV7-2 and TRBJ1-3; D ambiguous. CDR1 and CDR2 (germline): SGHTA, FQGNSA. The CDR3 is 16 amino acids. V shed 5 bases and J shed 0 bases, with 14 bases lying between them. The CDR3 spells CASSLRRVSSGNTIYF. Here the CDR3 DNA reads TGTGCCAGCAGCCTCCGGAGGGTGAGCTCTGGAAACACCATATATTTT.

This chain links TRBV30 with TRBJ1-5, with 7 bases that match TRBD1. V shed 4 bases and J 0 bases; nucleotides not matched to a gene: 9. This CDR3 region has 16 residues. Germline CDR1 GTSNPN, CDR2 SVGIG (reference sequence). CDR3 protein: CAWTQQGSGSNQPQHF. The DNA for the CDR3 is TGTGCCTGGACACAACAGGGGTCGGGTAGCAATCAGCCCCAGCATTTT. Drawing the rest from reference TRBV30 and TRBJ1-5, the complete variable domain is SQTIHQWPATLVQPVGSPLSLECTVEGTSNPNLYWYRQAAGRGLQLLFYSVGIGQISSEVPQNLSASRPQDRQFILSSKKLLLSDSGFYLCAWTQQGSGSNQPQHFGDGTRLSIL.

The CDR3 protein is CASSTGLAGGTEQFF. The CDR3 DNA sequence: TGTGCCAGCAGTACAGGACTAGCGGGGGGGACTGAGCAGTTCTTC. The chain has TRBV6-2 or TRBV6-3 and TRBJ2-1; 15 bases are a match to TRBD2. The ends lost 5 bases at V and 9 bases at J; junction bases unmatched: 5. From germline, CDR1 is MNHEY and CDR2 SVGEGT. CDR3 length equals 15 residues.

The chain uses TRBV7-2 and TRBJ2-5; 9 nucleotides match TRBD1. From germline, CDR1 is SGHTA and CDR2 FQGNSA. CDR3 length: 14 amino acids. V lost 1 base to trimming and J lost 7 bases; unmatched junction nucleotides: 4. The DNA for the CDR3 is TGTGCCAGCAGCTTAGGCGGGACAGGGAGGACCCAGTACTTC. Amino acids: CASSLGGTGRTQYF. Filled out from reference TRBV7-2 and TRBJ2-5, the complete variable domain reads GAGVSQSPSNKVTEKGKDVELRCDPISGHTALYWYRQSLGQGLEFLIYFQGNSAPDKSGLPSDRFSAERTGGSVSTLTIQRTQQEDSAVYLCASSLGGTGRTQYFGPGTRLLVL.

CDR3 DNA sequence: TGTGCCAGCAGCACGGAGGCATGGGGGGACAATGAGCAGTTCTTC. Translation: CASSTEAWGDNEQFF. The chain couples TRBV5-4 to TRBJ2-1, with D possibly matching TRBD2 (6 bases). There are 15 residues in the CDR3. CDR1 SGHNT and CDR2 YYREEE come from the germline V gene (reference sequence). Trimming removed 4 bases at V and 5 bases at J, with 16 bases between.